This T cell receptor (beta chain) was observed in a study of cytomegalovirus exposure and HLA in healthy donors. General study findings and limits: A list of more than 150 TCR beta chains associated with cytomegalovirus was given.

V was pared by 1 base and J by 1 base, with 4 bases between. CDR1 and CDR2 (germline): SGDLS, YYNGEE. The CDR3 sequence is 13 residues long. This clone was seen a single time. Its antigen remains unknown. This PCR relied on a set of 60 Vbeta primers and 13 Jbeta primers. Here immunoSEQ multiplex PCR was the method, and the copy in TCRdb shows in-frame clones only, minus some. Among around 280,000 clones listed, roughly 90% were seen once. The chain has TRBV9 and TRBJ2-3, with D unresolved. This TCR derives from a young woman in good health and CMV-seronegative. Sequenced material: PBMCs. The CDR3 here is CASSVTGTDTQYF. The CDR3 coding sequence is TGTGCCAGCAGCGTAACGGGCACAGATACGCAGTATTTT.